The entry that follows covers one T cell receptor (beta chain) sequence. Its antigen remains unidentified. V was pared by 3 bases and J by 5 bases, with 3 bases of the junction left unmatched. This CDR3 is 14 amino acids long. The germline gives CDR1 LGHNA, CDR2 YNFKEQ. It was by quantitative 5'-RACE with molecular barcodes that TCR beta libraries were made. TCRdb processed the 5' RACE reads anew with MiXCR; each CDR3 protein has one entry. In the table there are about 39,000 distinct CDR3 sequences, 10% of which are singletons. These data are taken from a study of CD8 T cells in ankylosing spondylitis. Study-level points and caveats: Reports say disease-linked clones showed up significantly more in matched ankylosing spondylitis synovial fluid.

The sequenced material came from blood, either unsorted or a sorted T cell fraction (not recorded which). The V call is TRBV4-2, the J call TRBJ1-1; TRBD1 aligns across 10 bases. This sequence originates from a male donor with ankylosing spondylitis or in good health (not recorded which). The CDR3, as DNA: TGTGCCAGCAGCCAGGCGGACAGGGGGACTGAAGCTTTCTTT. It specifies CASSQADRGTEAFF.